This TCR beta chain appears in the sequencing data of a study of T cell repertoires in cytomegalovirus infection. Overall study context: HLA-B-restricted CMV epitopes that are well studied were used alongside recently identified HLA-C-restricted ones. CMV infection plus the matching HLA type was flagged by public TCR beta signatures.

In this sample, this clonotype turned up a few times. Its antigen remains unidentified. Overall study findings and caveats: The response measured ex vivo was dominated by TCR beta clonotypes (HLA-C-restricted and CMV-specific). Based on cumulative public TCR beta family frequency, carriers of CMV plus the relevant HLA were identified.

Each CDR3 protein gets one entry after TCRdb re-called the reads with MiXCR. Of fewer than 850,000 distinct CDR3 sequences in the sample, just under 30% were seen once. The CDR3 runs 15 residues. V gave up 5 bases and J gave up 8 bases, with 18 bases separating them. The sequences come from cultured CD8+ T cells from PBMCs, collected from culture after CMV antigen stimulation. The gene calls are TRBV12-3 or TRBV12-4 and TRBJ1-4; maybe TRBD1 (5 bases). This clonotype originated in a human donor in good health (CMV status not recorded). Some clones in this sample may be carry-over from other donors' samples. CDR3 in amino acids: CASSPAAGSGEKLFF. In DNA, the CDR3 is TGTGCCAGCAGTCCCGCCGCGGGATCAGGGGAAAAACTGTTTTTT.